Below, 11 T cell receptor beta chains from the same sample are listed, as sequenced in a study of OX40 agonist ivuxolimab in advanced cancers. The method was immunoSEQ multiplex PCR; TCRdb's version includes in-frame clones alone and lacks a portion of them. The data show approximately 90,000 clones, around nine tenths seen once. Sample: CD4+ or CD8+ T cells sorted from blood, taken in a trial of the OX40 agonist ivuxolimab. All receptors derive from an adult with an advanced solid tumor such as melanoma, head and neck, liver or kidney cancer.

This clone was counted between two and nine times. The chain couples TRBV7-3 to TRBJ1-5; 9 nucleotides match TRBD1. This CDR3 contains 18 residues. The V gene end was trimmed by 4 bases and the J gene end by 1 base; junction bases not matched to a gene: 11. From germline, CDR1 is SGHTA and CDR2 FQGTGA. The CDR3: CASSSSPGTGRSNQPQHF. The CDR3 DNA reads TGTGCCAGCAGCTCAAGTCCCGGGACAGGGAGGAGCAATCAGCCCCAGCATTTT.

In its sample, this clone was seen a few times. The chain combines TRBV19 with TRBJ1-5, with 8 bases identical to TRBD1. J lost 6 bases, V lost 9 bases, and 16 bases had no gene match. This CDR3 is 16 amino acids long. Germline V lookup: CDR1 LNHDA, CDR2 SQIVND (reference sequence). CDR3 amino acids: CASTSEQGGKGQPQHF. In DNA form, the CDR3 reads TGTGCCAGCACTAGCGAACAGGGGGGTAAGGGTCAGCCCCAGCATTTT.

The chain couples TRBV9 to TRBJ1-4; weak D call: TRBD1 (5 bases). V lost 5 bases to trimming and J lost 8 bases, with 19 bases between them. From germline, CDR1 is SGDLS and CDR2 YYNGEE. The CDR3 runs to 15 residues. CDR3 region: CASSPGGAPGEKLFF. CDR3 coding DNA: TGTGCCAGCAGTCCCGGAGGGGCTCCGGGCGAAAAACTGTTTTTT.

V is TRBV9 and J is TRBJ1-6; the D gene is possibly TRBD1 (5 bases). The V end lost 1 base, the J end lost 3 bases, and 11 bases lay between the germline ends. The CDR3 has 16 residues. Germline V gives CDR1 SGDLS, CDR2 YYNGEE. The CDR3 region is CASSVLRTHYNSPLHF. The DNA of the CDR3 is TGTGCCAGCAGCGTACTAAGGACACACTATAATTCACCCCTCCACTTT. The full variable domain, rest sourced from reference TRBV9 and TRBJ1-6, is DSGVTQTPKHLITATGQRVTLRCSPRSGDLSVYWYQQSLDQGLQFLIQYYNGEERAKGNILERFSAQQFPDLHSELNLSSLELGDSALYFCASSVLRTHYNSPLHFGNGTRLTVT.

V and J are TRBV5-1 and TRBJ2-3; 9 nucleotides agree with TRBD2. The CDR3 sequence is 15 residues long. V shed 5 bases, J shed 5 bases, and the junction held 9 bases outside the gene matches. The germline CDR1 and CDR2 sequences are SGHRS and YFSETQ. The CDR3 here is CASRYSSGGQDTQYF. The CDR3 DNA reads as TGCGCCAGCAGATATAGTAGCGGGGGACAAGATACGCAGTATTTT.

This chain joins TRBV6-5 and TRBJ1-2, with D uncertain. The CDR3 is made up of 14 amino acids. The ends were cut back, 5 bases at V and 5 bases at J, with 15 bases in the middle. CDR1 is MNHEY and CDR2 is SVGAGI in the germline V gene. The CDR3 sequence is CASSLDRAPYGYTF. The CDR3 DNA reads as TGTGCCAGCAGTCTCGACCGGGCGCCTTATGGCTACACCTTC.

The V call is TRBV7-9, the J call TRBJ1-4, with TRBD1 identical over 11 bases. The CDR3 has 16 amino acids. Germline V gives CDR1 SEHNR, CDR2 FQNEAQ (reference sequence). Unmatched junction bases numbered 5, after V lost 1 base and J lost 7 bases. DNA of the CDR3: TGTGCCAGCAGCTTAGTTTTGGGACAGGGGGGTGAAAAACTGTTTTTT. Translated: CASSLVLGQGGEKLFF. The entire variable domain, with the rest obtained from reference TRBV7-9 and TRBJ1-4, is as follows: DTGVSQNPRHKITKRGQNVTFRCDPISEHNRLYWYRQTLGQGPEFLTYFQNEAQLEKSRLLSDRFSAERPKGSFSTLEIQRTEQGDSAMYLCASSLVLGQGGEKLFFGSGTQLSVL.

The rearrangement joins TRBV6-1 to TRBJ1-5; a possible D gene is TRBD1 (6 bases). There are 15 residues in the CDR3. Germline CDR1 is MNHNS and CDR2 is SASEGT. Deletions cut 2 bases from V and 3 bases from J, with 11 bases between. CDR3 sequence reads: CASSENRAFNQPQHF. The CDR3 DNA sequence: TGTGCCAGCAGTGAAAACAGGGCCTTCAATCAGCCCCAGCATTTT.

This chain links TRBV2 with TRBJ2-5; D remains ambiguous. The CDR3 totals 13 residues. Germline assignment: CDR1 SNHLY and CDR2 FYNNEI. V shed 2 bases and J shed 6 bases, with 10 bases lying between them. The CDR3 sequence: CASSEPASQTQYF. CDR3 nucleotide sequence: TGTGCCAGCAGTGAACCGGCTAGTCAGACCCAGTACTTC.

This rearrangement joins TRBV25-1 to TRBJ1-3; no firm D call. This CDR3 is 12 amino acids long. Germline lookup yields CDR1 MGHDK and CDR2 SYGVNS. V lost 7 bases and J lost 4, with 8 bases in between. The CDR3 DNA reads TGTGCCAGCAACGGGGAGGGAAACACCATATATTTT. This gives the protein CASNGEGNTIYF.

On this clone: The DNA is omitted, as the CDR3 cannot be located on it reliably, and the CDR3 follows TCRdb's listing. This sequence joins TRBV2 and TRBJ1-1; the table's D call of TRBD1 was not tested on the DNA. The CDR3 has 14 residues if both end residues are counted. Looked up from germline, CDR1 is SNHLY and CDR2 is FYNNEI. CDR3 amino acids: CASILDTPNTEAFF.